This T cell receptor beta chain was captured in a study of shared clonotypes between healthy human individuals. Study in general: A couple of women and a few men aged 18 to 49 served as donors. The study, taken as a whole, reports: Owing to a small donor count, the genetic and exposure-history diversity represented was limited.

V gave up 3 bases and J gave up 0 bases, with 18 bases separating them. The CDR3 is 17 amino acids. Germline V CDR1 and CDR2: ENHRY, SYGVKD. Terminally differentiated effector memory CD45RA+ cells were excluded by CCR7 positive selection of CD45RO-negative cells. As to this clone: The antigen is undetermined.

Every subset's genomic DNA went evenly onto several immunoSEQ plates. The method was immunoSEQ multiplex PCR; TCRdb's version includes in-frame clones alone and lacks a portion of them. Here the sample spans about 820,000 clones, around 93% being singletons. This clonotype was obtained from a man younger than 40 in good health. The rearrangement links TRBV10-3 to TRBJ2-7, with TRBD1 as a possible D gene (5 bases). The sample was naive CD8+ T cells sorted from blood. CDR3 residues: CAISDPDRQRDSYEQYF. DNA of the CDR3: TGTGCCATCAGTGACCCGGACCGACAGAGAGACTCCTACGAGCAGTACTTC.